This T cell receptor (beta chain) was captured by sequencing in a study of blood T cell repertoires in COVID-19. Study overall: Samples taken during acute and convalescent COVID-19 were collected in the United States, Italy and Spain.

Here immunoSEQ multiplex PCR was the method, and the copy in TCRdb shows in-frame clones only, minus some. The sample holds 390,000 or so clones; 87% are singletons and the top ten take about 10%. The receptor comes from a woman in her 50s who had recovered from COVID-19. The sequenced material came from PBMCs or T cells enriched from blood (not recorded which).

The CDR3 nucleotides are TGCGCCAGCAGCCCCACGGGAAGCACCTACAATGAGCAGTTCTTC. Translation gives CASSPTGSTYNEQFF. The chain joins TRBV4-1 to TRBJ2-1; D is possibly TRBD2 (5 bases). CDR1 MGHRA and CDR2 YSYEKL come from the germline V gene. V lost 4 bases to trimming and J lost 2 bases, with 12 bases between them. The CDR3 runs 15 residues.